A single sample gave rise to the 15 T cell receptor beta chains below, sequenced in a study of shared clonotypes between healthy human individuals. Terminally differentiated effector memory CD45RA+ cells were excluded from the naive CD8 cells, which were CD45RO-negative and positively selected for CCR7. Repertoires were generated with immunoSEQ multiplex PCR, while TCRdb's copy carries only in-frame clones and drops some. The data hold over 2 million clones, with over 85% observed a single time. The specimen sequenced was naive CD8+ T cells sorted from blood. All receptors come from a man in his late teens or twenties in good health.

For this clone: Other DNA sequences within the sample encode an identical CDR3. This chain uses TRBV6-5 with TRBJ1-1; D might be TRBD1 (6 bases). The CDR3 is 12 amino acids. The germline CDR1 and CDR2 sequences are MNHEY and SVGAGI. Trimming removed 4 bases at V and 4 bases at J, with 7 bases between. The CDR3 spells CASSSQGTEAFF. DNA for the CDR3: TGTGCCAGCAGTTCACAGGGCACTGAAGCTTTCTTT.

CDR3 nucleotide sequence: TGTGCCTGGAGTGCCCTAACTAGCGGCTACGAGCAGTACTTC. Translated: CAWSALTSGYEQYF. V and J are TRBV30 and TRBJ2-7; 8 positions agree with TRBD2. Looked up from germline, CDR1 is GTSNPN and CDR2 is SVGIG (reference sequence). CDR3 size: 14 residues. Trimming cost V 1 base and J 3 bases; bases outside gene matches: 5.

The gene calls are TRBV28 and TRBJ2-3; TRBD2 aligns across 8 bases. V shed 3 bases, J shed 1 base, and the junction held 3 bases outside the gene matches. This CDR3 has 15 residues. Germline CDR1 and CDR2: MDHEN and SYDVKM. This chain's CDR3 is CASSFPGGGTDTQYF. For the CDR3, the DNA is TGTGCCAGCAGTTTTCCGGGGGGGGGCACAGATACGCAGTATTTT.

The genes are TRBV7-9 and TRBJ1-2; D is undetermined. CDR1 SEHNR and CDR2 FQNEAQ come from the germline V gene (reference sequence). The CDR3 has 15 residues. The V end was cut by 3 bases, the J end by 3 bases, with 14 bases between. CDR3 amino acids: CASSLGSGEDYGYTF. The CDR3 DNA reads TGTGCCAGCAGCTTGGGATCGGGCGAGGACTATGGCTACACCTTC.

The chain combines TRBV14 with TRBJ2-7; 8 bases align to TRBD2. The junction had 4 bases not matched to a gene; V was cut back by 3 bases and J by 0 bases. The CDR3 is 15 amino acids. Germline assignment: CDR1 SGHDN and CDR2 FVKESK. The CDR3 bases are TGTGCCAGCAGCCAGACTAGCGAGCCCTCCTACGAGCAGTACTTC. Translated, it gives CASSQTSEPSYEQYF.

V usage is TRBV9 and J usage is TRBJ1-6, with 10 bases aligning to TRBD1. With V trimmed by 4 bases and J by 8 bases, 6 bases remained unmatched. Germline CDR1 is SGDLS and CDR2 is YYNGEE. The CDR3 contains 15 residues. The CDR3 loop is CASSSAGTGDSPLHF. As DNA, the CDR3 is TGTGCCAGCAGCAGCGCGGGGACAGGGGATTCACCCCTCCACTTT.

This sequence joins TRBV9 and TRBJ2-2, with 8 bases aligning to TRBD1. There are 16 residues in the CDR3. V lost 2 bases and J lost 3; bases outside the gene matches: 6. CDR1 SGDLS and CDR2 YYNGEE come from the germline V gene. The CDR3 DNA follows: TGTGCCAGCAGCGTTGACAGGGGTATGGACACCGGGGAGCTGTTTTTT. Its translation: CASSVDRGMDTGELFF.

V usage is TRBV9 and J usage is TRBJ2-7; 9 nucleotides line up with TRBD1. Germline V gene sequence: CDR1 SGDLS, CDR2 YYNGEE. Unmatched junction bases numbered 4, after V lost 3 bases and J lost 3 bases. The CDR3 is made up of 14 amino acids. CDR3 sequence (DNA): TGTGCCAGCAGCGCCTGGGACAGGGACTACGAGCAGTACTTC. This translates into CASSAWDRDYEQYF.

The J gene is TRBJ1-1, the V gene TRBV6-1; the D gene is possibly TRBD1 (5 bases). The CDR3 covers 14 residues. V was trimmed by 6 bases and J by 5 bases, leaving 16 bases between them. CDR1 is MNHNS and CDR2 is SASEGT in the germline V gene. CDR3 residues: CASSETTGLTEAFF. CDR3 sequence (DNA): TGTGCCAGCAGCGAAACAACAGGATTGACTGAAGCTTTCTTT.

The chain carries TRBV19 and TRBJ2-7, with 8 bases that match TRBD1. The CDR3 length is 13 residues. V lost 5 bases, J lost 4 bases, and 4 bases stayed unmatched. Germline assignment: CDR1 LNHDA and CDR2 SQIVND (reference sequence). CDR3 sequence reads: CASSDRQGYEQYF. CDR3 nucleotides: TGTGCCAGTAGTGACCGACAGGGGTACGAGCAGTACTTC.

This clone was recorded once. V and J are TRBV7-9 and TRBJ2-7; TRBD2 matches at 9 bases. The V and J ends lost 5 bases and 3 bases, in that order; junction bases with no gene match: 2. The germline V gene encodes CDR1 SEHNR and CDR2 FQNEAQ (reference sequence). The CDR3 loop spans 13 amino acids. The CDR3 region has the DNA TGTGCCAGCAGCCCTAGCGGGGTCTACGAGCAGTACTTC. Residues: CASSPSGVYEQYF. Filled out from reference TRBV7-9 and TRBJ2-7, the complete variable domain reads DTGVSQNPRHKITKRGQNVTFRCDPISEHNRLYWYRQTLGQGPEFLTYFQNEAQLEKSRLLSDRFSAERPKGSFSTLEIQRTEQGDSAMYLCASSPSGVYEQYFGPGTRLTVT.

On this clone: The sample carries other DNA sequences with the same CDR3. The rearrangement joins TRBV9 to TRBJ1-2; TRBD1 aligns across 9 bases. The V and J ends lost 3 bases and 8 bases, in that order; junction bases with no gene match: 8. Per germline, CDR1 SGDLS and CDR2 YYNGEE. This CDR3 has 14 residues. The CDR3 coding sequence is TGTGCCAGCAGCGCACAACAGGGGGCGGAGGGCTACACCTTC. This encodes CASSAQQGAEGYTF.

J is TRBJ2-1 and V is TRBV15; D is possibly TRBD2 (5 bases). CDR3 length: 15 residues. Germline CDR1 and CDR2: LNHNV and YYDKDF (reference sequence). V was clipped by 1 base and J by 0 bases, with 7 bases between them. The CDR3, as DNA: TGTGCCACCAGCAGAGTGGGGAGCTCCTACAATGAGCAGTTCTTC. Translated: CATSRVGSSYNEQFF.

The chain joins TRBV13 to TRBJ1-3; weak D call: TRBD1 (5 bases). CDR1 PRHDT and CDR2 FYEKMQ come from the germline V gene (reference sequence). The CDR3 has 15 residues. Trimming took 1 base from V and 1 from J, leaving 8 bases between them. CDR3 residues: CASSLDGGSGNTIYF. CDR3 DNA sequence: TGTGCCAGCAGCTTAGACGGGGGTTCTGGAAACACCATATATTTT.

J is TRBJ1-2 and V is TRBV4-1; no reliable D call. V was shortened by 2 bases and J by 8 bases, with 9 bases between the two germline ends. The CDR3 length is 12 residues. The germline V gene encodes CDR1 MGHRA and CDR2 YSYEKL. The CDR3 DNA reads as TGCGCCAGCAGCCAACGGACGGGGGGCTACACCTTC. It yields the protein CASSQRTGGYTF.